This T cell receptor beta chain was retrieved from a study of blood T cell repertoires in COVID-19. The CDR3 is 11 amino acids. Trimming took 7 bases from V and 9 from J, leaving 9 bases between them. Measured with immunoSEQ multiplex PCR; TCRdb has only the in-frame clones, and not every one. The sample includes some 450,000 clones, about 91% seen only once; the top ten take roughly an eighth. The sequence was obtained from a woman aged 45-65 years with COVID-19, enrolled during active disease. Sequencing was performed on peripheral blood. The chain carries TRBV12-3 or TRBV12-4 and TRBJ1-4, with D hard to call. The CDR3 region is CASTPGKKLFF. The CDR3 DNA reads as TGTGCCAGCACCCCGGGGAAAAAACTGTTTTTT.